The sequence of this T cell receptor (beta chain) was determined in a study of blood T cell repertoires in COVID-19. From germline, CDR1 is KGHDR and CDR2 SFDVKD. The CDR3 loop spans 19 amino acids. The V segment lost 4 bases and the J segment 0 bases; nucleotides outside the gene matches: 9. This clone has a single count. Assay used: immunoSEQ multiplex PCR; TCRdb lists only in-frame clones, some missing. The table lists just over 75,000 clones, roughly 89% of them singletons, with around 3.4% in the top ten. V gene TRBV24-1 combines with J gene TRBJ2-3, with 13 nucleotides matching TRBD2. The sample consisted of peripheral blood. The TCR comes from a man between 50 and 59 years old with acute or convalescent COVID-19. The CDR3 loop reads CATSEAGTSGDTSTDTQYF. The CDR3 nucleotides read TGTGCCACCAGTGAGGCCGGGACTAGCGGGGATACTAGCACAGATACGCAGTATTTT.